A single sample gave rise to the 4 T cell receptor beta chains below, sequenced in a study of cytomegalovirus exposure and HLA in healthy donors. 60 Vbeta and 13 Jbeta primers were used in PCR. Sequencing was performed with immunoSEQ multiplex PCR; in TCRdb, only in-frame clones are kept and a portion is missing. The sample carries 200,000 to 250,000 clones, over 65% recorded once. Material for sequencing was PBMCs. Receptor source: a woman in her 30s in good health and CMV-seronegative.

The chain combines TRBV18 with TRBJ2-7; D remains unclear. Germline CDR1 KGHSH, CDR2 LQKENI. CDR3 length equals 14 residues. Trimming stripped 3 bases from V and 3 bases from J, with 12 bases between. The CDR3 protein is CASSPGQASYEQYF. CDR3 sequence (DNA): TGTGCCAGCTCACCCGGCCAAGCTAGCTACGAGCAGTACTTC.

The V call is TRBV5-1, the J call TRBJ1-5; D is undetermined. This CDR3 is built from 14 residues. Germline CDR1 is SGHRS and CDR2 is YFSETQ. With 4 bases removed from V and 4 bases from J, the gap between germline ends came to 12 bases. The CDR3 region is CASSDGSGNQPQHF. In DNA form, the CDR3 reads TGCGCCAGCAGCGACGGGAGCGGAAATCAGCCCCAGCATTTT.

The rearrangement uses TRBV2 and TRBJ2-5; D might be TRBD1 (5 bases). The CDR3 is made up of 13 amino acids. Germline CDR1 reads SNHLY; CDR2 reads FYNNEI. V was cut by 3 bases and J by 7 bases, with 12 bases left in between. CDR3 residues: CASSEGPLGTQYF. In nucleotides, the CDR3 is TGTGCCAGCAGTGAGGGGCCGCTGGGGACCCAGTACTTC.

J is TRBJ2-4 and V is TRBV5-1; perhaps TRBD2 as D (6 bases). The CDR3 runs to 14 residues. Germline V gene sequence: CDR1 SGHRS, CDR2 YFSETQ. V lost 4 bases to trimming and J lost 9 bases, with 17 bases between them. In nucleotides, the CDR3 is TGCGCCAGCAGCCACCCCGCGGGGTCAGGCATTCAGTACTTC. Protein product: CASSHPAGSGIQYF.